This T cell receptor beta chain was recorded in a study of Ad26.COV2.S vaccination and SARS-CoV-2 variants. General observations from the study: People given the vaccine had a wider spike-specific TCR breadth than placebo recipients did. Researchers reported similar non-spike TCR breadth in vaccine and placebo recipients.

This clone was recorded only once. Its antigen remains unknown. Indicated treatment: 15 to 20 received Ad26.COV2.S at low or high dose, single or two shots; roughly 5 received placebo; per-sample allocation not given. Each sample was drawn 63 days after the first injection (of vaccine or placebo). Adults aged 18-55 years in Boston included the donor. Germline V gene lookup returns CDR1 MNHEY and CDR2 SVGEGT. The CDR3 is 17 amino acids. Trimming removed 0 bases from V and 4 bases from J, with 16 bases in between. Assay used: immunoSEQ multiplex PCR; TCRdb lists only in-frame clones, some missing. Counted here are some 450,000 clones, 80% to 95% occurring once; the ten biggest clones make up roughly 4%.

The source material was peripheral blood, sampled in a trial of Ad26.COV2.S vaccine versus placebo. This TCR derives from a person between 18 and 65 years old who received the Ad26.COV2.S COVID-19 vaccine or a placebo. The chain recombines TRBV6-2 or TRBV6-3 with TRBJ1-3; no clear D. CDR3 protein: CASSYSFGKLRGNTIYF. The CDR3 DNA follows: TGTGCCAGCAGTTACTCCTTTGGGAAGCTCCGCGGAAACACCATATATTTT.